The T cell receptor (beta chain) under discussion was sequenced for a study of shared clonotypes between healthy human individuals. Study overall: Three CD4 naive, three CD4 memory, two CD8 naive and one CD8 memory plate were used per donor. Study-wide results and caveats: Sorted-subset samples were not fully sequenced, rarefaction indicated.

Germline CDR1 reads MDHEN; CDR2 reads SYDVKM. This CDR3 contains 17 residues. Trimming stripped 6 bases from V and 0 bases from J, with 18 bases between. Points on this clone: Its antigen is undetermined.

Sequenced by immunoSEQ multiplex PCR; TCRdb stores in-frame clones only, minus some. The sample has 550,000 to 750,000 clones, 95% seen once; the top ten hold over 0.09%. CD45RO-negative, CCR7-selected cells formed the naive CD8 fraction, which excluded terminally differentiated effector memory CD45RA+ cells. This clonotype was sampled from a woman in her 30s in good health. This sequence joins TRBV28 and TRBJ1-3, with D uncertain. Sequencing was done on a sample of naive CD8+ T cells sorted from blood. DNA of the CDR3: TGTGCCAGCAGACCCATTACAGCGGGATCCTCTGGAAACACCATATATTTT. Its protein product is CASRPITAGSSGNTIYF.